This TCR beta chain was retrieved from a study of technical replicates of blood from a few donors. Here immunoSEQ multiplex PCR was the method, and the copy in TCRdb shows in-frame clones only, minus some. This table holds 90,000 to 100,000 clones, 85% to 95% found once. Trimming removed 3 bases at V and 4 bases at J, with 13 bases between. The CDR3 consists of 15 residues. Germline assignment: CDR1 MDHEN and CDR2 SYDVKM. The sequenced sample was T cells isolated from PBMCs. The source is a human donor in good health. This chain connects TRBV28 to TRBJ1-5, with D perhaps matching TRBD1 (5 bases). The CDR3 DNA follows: TGTGCCAGCAGTTTTGAACAGGAGAGGAATCAGCCCCAGCATTTT. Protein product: CASSFEQERNQPQHF.